The entry below gives a single T cell receptor beta chain sequence along with its context. The antigen is unknown. Time point in this sample: pretreatment peripheral blood. The data stem from a study of PD-L1 blockade in urothelial cancer. Study in general: Most of the 29 patients were men who had bladder-origin urothelial cancer. Analyzed time points were 3 weeks (second dose) and 6 weeks after therapy began. Notes on the study in general: Below-median TCR clonality that was measured in pretreatment blood predicted better survival.

The assay was immunoSEQ multiplex PCR, and TCRdb's table has in-frame clones only and misses some. The sample has more than 55,000 clones, about four fifths seen once; the top ten hold around 5.7%. This CDR3 region has 13 residues. V lost 5 bases to trimming and J lost 2 bases; unmatched junction nucleotides: 1. CDR1 SNHLY and CDR2 FYNNEI come from the germline V gene. This chain uses TRBV2 with TRBJ2-7, with 9 bases fitting TRBD1. The sample consisted of PBMCs, taken around atezolizumab (anti-PD-L1) treatment. The clonotype was recovered from a man between 65 and 85 years old with urothelial cancer. CDR3 DNA sequence: TGTGCCAGCAGTACAGGGGGCCCCTACGAGCAGTACTTC. Amino acid sequence: CASSTGGPYEQYF. The variable domain in full, with the rest retrieved from reference TRBV2 and TRBJ2-7, is EPEVTQTPSHQVTQMGQEVILRCVPISNHLYFYWYRQILGQKVEFLVSFYNNEISEKSEIFDDQFSVERPDGSNFTLKIRSTKLEDSAMYFCASSTGGPYEQYFGPGTRLTVT.